What follows are 27 T cell receptor beta chains derived from one specimen sequenced in a study of blood T cell repertoires in COVID-19. Assay used: immunoSEQ multiplex PCR; TCRdb lists only in-frame clones, some missing. The data contain some 290,000 clones, approximately 86% of them seen just once; the ten biggest clones take up 3.6%. The sample consisted of peripheral blood. The receptors were sampled from a man between 18 and 35 years old with active or convalescent COVID-19.

The CDR3 nucleotides are TGCAGCGCGGTCAGGGAGGTGGACTATGGCTACACCTTC. Protein product: CSAVREVDYGYTF. V gene TRBV29-1 combines with J gene TRBJ1-2; perhaps TRBD1 as D (5 bases). The V end was cut by 7 bases, the J end by 3 bases, with 15 bases between. Germline-derived CDR1 and CDR2 are SQVTM and ANQGSEA. The CDR3 runs 13 residues.

This sequence joins TRBV6-5 and TRBJ1-1; the D gene is possibly TRBD1 (6 bases). The CDR3 is 15 amino acids. V was clipped by 6 bases and J by 5 bases, with 19 bases between them. Germline CDR1 is MNHEY and CDR2 is SVGAGI. CDR3 region: CASRGRPGGRTEAFF. The CDR3 bases are TGTGCCAGCAGGGGTCGCCCGGGGGGCCGAACTGAAGCTTTCTTT.

This sequence joins TRBV9 and TRBJ2-3; the match to TRBD2 covers 9 bases. CDR3 size: 15 residues. Germline V lookup: CDR1 SGDLS, CDR2 YYNGEE. The V gene end was trimmed by 1 base and the J gene end by 6 bases; junction bases not matched to a gene: 6. This CDR3 reads CASSVRGRADDTQYF. CDR3 DNA: TGTGCCAGCAGCGTACGCGGGAGGGCCGACGATACGCAGTATTTT.

The CDR3 region is CASGPAGGSYNEQFF. CDR3 sequence (DNA): TGTGCCAGCGGGCCGGCGGGCGGGTCCTACAATGAGCAGTTCTTC. J is TRBJ2-1 and V is TRBV2, with TRBD2 as a possible D gene (5 bases). V lost 8 bases and J 1 base, leaving 15 bases between the germline ends. The CDR3 contains 15 residues. Looked up from germline, CDR1 is SNHLY and CDR2 is FYNNEI.

The J gene is TRBJ2-1, the V gene TRBV4-3; TRBD1 aligns across 8 bases. The J segment lost 10 bases and the V segment lost 3 bases, leaving 20 bases of the junction unmatched. The CDR3 has 18 residues. Per germline, CDR1 LGHNA and CDR2 YSLEER. CDR3 loop: CASSQARQGPFKSVEQFF. For the CDR3, the DNA is TGCGCCAGCAGCCAGGCACGACAGGGGCCCTTTAAATCGGTAGAGCAGTTCTTC.

This clone was detected only once. This chain joins TRBV5-6 and TRBJ1-5, with 7 bases fitting TRBD1. Losses at the gene ends were 6 bases for V and 2 bases for J; bases not matched to a gene: 8. The CDR3 is 15 residues long. Germline V gene sequence: CDR1 SGHDT, CDR2 YYEEEE. CDR3 nucleotides: TGTGCCAGCACCCTACAGGGGACGGGCAATCAGCCCCAGCATTTT. Translation gives CASTLQGTGNQPQHF. The variable domain in full, completed from reference TRBV5-6 and TRBJ1-5, reads DAGVTQSPTHLIKTRGQQVTLRCSPKSGHDTVSWYQQALGQGPQFIFQYYEEEERQRGNFPDRFSGHQFPNYSSELNVNALLLGDSALYLCASTLQGTGNQPQHFGDGTRLSIL.

The CDR3 loop reads CASSLGLAQNTGELFF. CDR3 bases: TGCGCCAGCAGCTTGGGACTAGCTCAGAACACCGGGGAGCTGTTTTTT. The chain is built from TRBV5-1 and TRBJ2-2; 7 bases line up with TRBD2. V lost 0 bases and J lost 1; bases outside the gene matches: 3. The CDR3 contains 16 residues. The V gene's germline CDR1 is SGHRS and CDR2 YFSETQ. Full variable domain (rest looked up from reference TRBV5-1 and TRBJ2-2): KAGVTQTPRYLIKTRGQQVTLSCSPISGHRSVSWYQQTPGQGLQFLFEYFSETQRNKGNFPGRFSGRQFSNSRSEMNVSTLELGDSALYLCASSLGLAQNTGELFFGEGSRLTVL.

V is TRBV5-1 and J is TRBJ1-2, with D hard to call. The CDR3 has 15 amino acids. V was trimmed by 1 base and J by 2 bases, leaving 12 bases between them. Germline V lookup: CDR1 SGHRS, CDR2 YFSETQ. As DNA, the CDR3 is TGCGCCAGCAGCTTGTCCGCGGACTGGAACTATGGCTACACCTTC. It specifies CASSLSADWNYGYTF.

This clone has a single count. This rearrangement joins TRBV18 to TRBJ2-3; 10 bases match TRBD2. The trim removed 4 bases at V and 4 bases at J, leaving 17 bases unmatched. CDR3 length: 19 amino acids. Germline V gene sequence: CDR1 KGHSH, CDR2 LQKENI. This chain's CDR3 is CASSLFDLTGTSVPDTQYF. The CDR3 region has the DNA TGTGCCAGCTCACTTTTTGATTTAACCGGGACTAGCGTACCAGATACGCAGTATTTT.

The chain joins TRBV6-5 to TRBJ1-6; TRBD1 matches at 7 bases. There are 13 residues in the CDR3. The germline V gene has CDR1 MNHEY and CDR2 SVGAGI. V dropped 6 bases and J dropped 15; count of bases not matched to a gene: 11. The CDR3 reads CASRPGQQVHLHF. The CDR3 coding sequence is TGTGCCAGCAGACCGGGACAGCAAGTCCACCTCCACTTT.

The rearrangement links TRBV18 to TRBJ1-1, with no clear D. Germline CDR1 and CDR2: KGHSH and LQKENI. Trimming left V 4 bases short and J 1 base short, with 7 bases between. This CDR3 contains 13 residues. CDR3 DNA sequence: TGTGCCAGCTCACAGGGAGAGAACACTGAAGCTTTCTTT. Translating it yields CASSQGENTEAFF.

V usage is TRBV6-5 and J usage is TRBJ1-6; 7 bases map to TRBD1. Germline CDR1 is MNHEY and CDR2 is SVGAGI. With V trimmed by 7 bases and J by 7 bases, 7 bases remained unmatched. CDR3 length: 14 amino acids. The CDR3 spells CASKPTGLNSPLHF. The CDR3 DNA is TGTGCCAGCAAACCGACAGGGTTGAATTCACCCCTCCACTTT.

As concerns this clone: Relative to the germline gene, one junction end is altered; a read error may explain this. The chain recombines TRBV9 with TRBJ2-1; a possible D gene is TRBD2 (5 bases). There are 16 residues in the CDR3. Germline V CDR1 and CDR2: SGDLS, YYNGEE. This chain's CDR3 is CASTVNPLAPYNEQFF. The CDR3 nucleotides read TGTGCCAGCACCGTAAACCCCCTAGCCCCATACAATGAGCAGTTCTTC.

This rearrangement joins TRBV6-1 to TRBJ1-5, with a tentative D call TRBD1 (6 bases). Trimming shortened V by 1 base and J by 7 bases, and 14 bases separated the two germline ends. From germline, CDR1 is MNHNS and CDR2 SASEGT. The CDR3 sequence is 15 residues long. This CDR3 is CASSEDRVGGQPQHF. Written as DNA, the CDR3 is TGTGCCAGCAGTGAAGACAGGGTTGGCGGCCAGCCCCAGCATTTT.

The chain joins TRBV19 to TRBJ2-3; tentatively, D is TRBD2 (5 bases). The germline V gene encodes CDR1 LNHDA and CDR2 SQIVND (reference sequence). Between the trimmed V and J ends, which lost 5 bases and 6 bases, there was a span of 12 bases. The CDR3 extends over 13 amino acids. CDR3 sequence (DNA): TGTGCCAGTAGTGTAGGACTCAGTGATACGCAGTATTTT. Its protein is CASSVGLSDTQYF.

This clone came up once. This sequence joins TRBV28 and TRBJ1-6; TRBD1 might be the D (5 bases). The CDR3 length is 15 residues. In germline, CDR1 is MDHEN, CDR2 SYDVKM. V dropped 5 bases and J dropped 11 bases, with 19 bases sitting between them. This CDR3 is CASSRLQGPGAPLHF. Written as DNA, the CDR3 is TGTGCCAGCAGTCGCCTGCAGGGCCCAGGAGCACCCCTCCACTTT.

J is TRBJ2-1 and V is TRBV30; 11 nucleotides agree with TRBD2. Germline CDR1 is GTSNPN and CDR2 is SVGIG (reference sequence). The ends lost 8 bases at V and 7 bases at J; junction bases unmatched: 10. CDR3 size: 14 residues. CDR3 amino acids: CAGTSSGRANEQFF. The CDR3 DNA is TGTGCCGGGACGAGTAGCGGGAGGGCAAATGAGCAGTTCTTC.

The gene calls are TRBV5-8 and TRBJ1-5; D possibly corresponds to TRBD1 (5 bases). Germline V CDR1 and CDR2: SGHTS, YDEGEE. The CDR3 sequence is 17 residues long. Trimming took off 0 bases at V and 5 bases at J, with 18 bases between the two ends. CDR3 in DNA: TGTGCCAGCAGCTTGGCCACTCACCGGGGGGGTTATCAGCCCCAGCATTTT. Its translation is CASSLATHRGGYQPQHF.

The V call is TRBV6-2 or TRBV6-3, the J call TRBJ2-7; D gene uncertain. There are 14 residues in the CDR3. Trimming removed 2 bases at V and 4 bases at J, with 12 bases between. From germline, CDR1 is MNHEY and CDR2 SVGEGT. Here the CDR3 DNA reads TGTGCCAGCAGTTACCCAGGCACATCGTACGAGCAGTACTTC. This gives the protein CASSYPGTSYEQYF.

V usage is TRBV11-2 and J usage is TRBJ1-6; D gene unclear. The CDR3 consists of 15 residues. CDR1 and CDR2 (germline): SGHAT, FQNNGV. The V and J ends lost 5 bases and 4 bases respectively, with 12 bases between them. This CDR3 is CASSVSADYNSPLHF. The CDR3 bases are TGTGCCAGCAGCGTATCGGCGGATTATAATTCACCCCTCCACTTT. The full variable domain, completed using reference TRBV11-2 and TRBJ1-6, is EAGVAQSPRYKIIEKRQSVAFWCNPISGHATLYWYQQILGQGPKLLIQFQNNGVVDDSQLPKDRFSAERLKGVDSTLKIQPAKLEDSAVYLCASSVSADYNSPLHFGNGTRLTVT.

V is TRBV5-4 and J is TRBJ1-2; weak D call: TRBD1 (6 bases). V was pared by 3 bases and J by 7 bases, with 16 bases between. This CDR3 has 14 residues. Germline assignment: CDR1 SGHNT and CDR2 YYREEE (reference sequence). The CDR3 reads CASSSGTTSFGYTF. The CDR3 coding sequence is TGTGCCAGCAGCTCCGGGACAACCAGTTTTGGCTACACCTTC. The full variable domain, in which reference TRBV5-4 and TRBJ1-2 provide the parts outside the CDR3, is ETGVTQSPTHLIKTRGQQVTLRCSSQSGHNTVSWYQQALGQGPQFIFQYYREEENGRGNFPPRFSGLQFPNYSSELNVNALELDDSALYLCASSSGTTSFGYTFGSGTRLTVV.

The chain couples TRBV5-5 to TRBJ2-2; 8 nucleotides agree with TRBD1. The CDR3 consists of 16 residues. Losses at the gene ends were 5 bases for V and 0 bases for J; bases not matched to a gene: 6. Germline V lookup: CDR1 SGHKS, CDR2 YYEKEE (reference sequence). The CDR3 DNA is TGTGCCAGCAGAAGGACAGGGATCACGAACACCGGGGAGCTGTTTTTT. Its translation: CASRRTGITNTGELFF.

This chain joins TRBV27 and TRBJ1-2; no reliable D call. V was shortened by 1 base and J by 7 bases, with 16 bases between the two germline ends. This CDR3 region has 15 residues. Germline V gene lookup returns CDR1 MNHEY and CDR2 SMNVEV (reference sequence). This chain's CDR3 is CASSLLDPAETGYTF. For the CDR3, the DNA is TGTGCCAGCAGTTTATTAGACCCGGCGGAGACTGGCTACACCTTC.

The rearrangement uses TRBV6-6 and TRBJ1-2; TRBD1 matches 9 bases. Germline values: CDR1 MNHNY, CDR2 SVGAGI (reference sequence). J lost 7 bases, V lost 6 bases, and 27 bases had no gene match. This CDR3 region has 20 residues. CDR3 region: CASSQPPYSGPGQGVFGYTF. The CDR3 DNA is TGTGCCAGCAGCCAACCGCCTTATAGCGGGCCGGGACAGGGAGTTTTTGGCTACACCTTC.

This clone was seen a single time. V is TRBV10-3 and J is TRBJ1-5, with D maybe TRBD1 (6 bases). Germline lookup yields CDR1 ENHRY and CDR2 SYGVKD. Trimming removed 3 bases at V and 6 bases at J, with 12 bases between. This CDR3 contains 14 residues. CDR3 in DNA: TGTGCCATCAGTGACGGGAGGGGGGCTCAGCCCCAGCATTTT. Protein sequence: CAISDGRGAQPQHF.

CDR3 amino acids: CASRTQPGTGPYEQYF. For the CDR3, the DNA is TGTGCCAGCAGAACCCAACCCGGGACAGGGCCCTACGAGCAGTACTTC. V is TRBV7-2 and J is TRBJ2-7; TRBD1 matches at 9 bases. Trimming took 6 bases from V and 2 from J; bases not matched to a gene: 11. Per the germline V gene, CDR1 is SGHTA and CDR2 is FQGNSA. The CDR3 contains 16 residues.

V is TRBV19 and J is TRBJ1-1, with D tentatively TRBD1 (5 bases). The CDR3 extends over 11 amino acids. Germline V CDR1 and CDR2: LNHDA, SQIVND (reference sequence). V lost 9 bases and J 6 bases, leaving 11 bases between the germline ends. CDR3 DNA sequence: TGTGCCAGCAGGGTAGGGTCTGAAGCTTTCTTT. The encoded protein is CASRVGSEAFF.